This T cell receptor beta chain was recorded in a study of shared clonotypes between healthy human individuals. Regarding the study as a whole: Donor clonotype sharing was expected to depend on sequencing depth.

As concerns this clone: As yet, its antigen is unknown.

The length of the CDR3 is 14 residues. V gave up 1 base and J gave up 9 bases, with 13 bases separating them. The germline V gene has CDR1 SGHTA and CDR2 FQGNSA. Clones were sequenced by immunoSEQ multiplex PCR, and TCRdb holds only the in-frame ones, with some missing. The sample carries around 2.3 million clones, roughly 95% recorded once. The TCR comes from a man between 18 and 29 years old in good health. Sample: naive CD4+ T cells sorted from blood. Subset of the sample: CD45RA+ positively selected. The rearrangement links TRBV7-2 to TRBJ2-4; the D gene could be TRBD1 or TRBD2 (5 bases each). The CDR3 is CASSLDPGSRIQYF. The CDR3 DNA sequence: TGTGCCAGCAGCTTAGATCCAGGGAGTCGCATTCAGTACTTC.